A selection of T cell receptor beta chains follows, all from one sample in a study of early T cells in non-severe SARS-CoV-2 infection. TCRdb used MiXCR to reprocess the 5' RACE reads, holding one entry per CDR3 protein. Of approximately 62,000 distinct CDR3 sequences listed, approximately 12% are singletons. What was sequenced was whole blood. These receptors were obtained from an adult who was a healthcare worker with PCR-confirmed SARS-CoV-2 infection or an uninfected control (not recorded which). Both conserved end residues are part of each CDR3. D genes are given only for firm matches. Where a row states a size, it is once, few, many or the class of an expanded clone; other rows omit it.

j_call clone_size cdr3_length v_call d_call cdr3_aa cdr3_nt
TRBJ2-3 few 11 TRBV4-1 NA CASSHEGTQYF TGCGCCAGCAGCCATGAAGGTACGCAGTATTTT
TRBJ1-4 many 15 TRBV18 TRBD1 CASSPRTGVDEKLFF TGTGCCAGCTCACCAAGGACAGGGGTTGACGAAAAACTGTTTTTT
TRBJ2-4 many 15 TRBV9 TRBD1 CASSPETGSRNIQYF TGTGCCAGCAGCCCAGAGACAGGGTCTCGAAACATTCAGTACTTC
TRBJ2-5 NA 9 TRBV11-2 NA CASRRAQYF TGTGCCAGTAGGAGGGCCCAGTACTTC
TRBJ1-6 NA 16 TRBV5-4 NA CASSFDPGSLNSPLHF TGTGCCAGCAGCTTCGACCCCGGGTCCCTCAATTCACCCCTCCACTTT
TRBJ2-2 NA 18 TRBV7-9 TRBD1 CASSSRGQGTPNTGELFF TGTGCCAGCAGCTCCAGAGGACAGGGGACCCCGAACACCGGGGAGCTGTTTTTT
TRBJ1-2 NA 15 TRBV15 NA CATSSQGPPIYGYTF TGTGCCACCAGCAGTCAAGGACCGCCTATCTATGGCTACACCTTC
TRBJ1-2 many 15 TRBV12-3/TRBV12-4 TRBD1 CASSTLTGGNYGYTF TGTGCCAGCAGTACGCTGACAGGGGGAAACTATGGCTACACCTTC
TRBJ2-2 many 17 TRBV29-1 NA CSVESRGLGGNTGELFF TGCAGCGTTGAATCACGAGGACTGGGGGGAAACACCGGGGAGCTGTTTTTT
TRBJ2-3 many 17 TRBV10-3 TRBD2 CAISGTSGGASTDTQYF TGTGCCATCAGCGGGACTAGCGGGGGCGCTAGCACAGATACGCAGTATTTT
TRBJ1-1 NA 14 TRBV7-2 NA CASSAGPLNTEAFF TGTGCCAGCAGCGCTGGACCGCTGAACACTGAAGCTTTCTTT
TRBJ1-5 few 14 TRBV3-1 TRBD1 CASSQGTGDQPQHF TGTGCCAGCAGCCAGGGGACAGGGGATCAGCCCCAGCATTTT
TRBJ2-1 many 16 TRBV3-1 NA CASSQEDNLLNNEQFF TGTGCCAGCAGCCAAGAAGACAACCTGTTGAACAATGAGCAGTTCTTC
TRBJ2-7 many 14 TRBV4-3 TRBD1 CASSQERQGREQYF TGCGCCAGCAGCCAAGAAAGACAGGGCAGGGAGCAGTACTTC
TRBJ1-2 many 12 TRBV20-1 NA CSAKDPSGGYTF TGCAGTGCTAAGGATCCATCTGGTGGCTACACCTTC
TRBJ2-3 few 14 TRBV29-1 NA CSVERRASTDTQYF TGCAGCGTTGAAAGGAGGGCTAGCACAGATACGCAGTATTTT
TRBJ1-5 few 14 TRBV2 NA CASSESGSNQPQHF TGTGCCAGCAGTGAAAGCGGGAGCAATCAGCCCCAGCATTTT
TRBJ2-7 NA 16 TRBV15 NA CATSRDSKGTTYEQYF TGTGCCACCAGCAGAGATTCGAAAGGCACTACCTACGAGCAGTACTTC
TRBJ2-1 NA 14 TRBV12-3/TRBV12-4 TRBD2 CASSFQRGNNEQFF TGTGCCAGCAGTTTCCAGCGGGGAAACAATGAGCAGTTCTTC
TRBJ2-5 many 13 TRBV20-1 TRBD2 CSAPSLAVETQYF TGCAGTGCCCCAAGCCTAGCGGTAGAGACCCAGTACTTC
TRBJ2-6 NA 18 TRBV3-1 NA CASSQGRVLSSGANVLTF TGTGCCAGCAGCCAAGGTAGGGTTCTAAGCTCTGGGGCCAACGTCCTGACTTTC
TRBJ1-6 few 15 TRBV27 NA CASSSDGRTNSPLHF TGTGCCAGCAGTTCCGACGGACGCACAAATTCACCCCTCCACTTT